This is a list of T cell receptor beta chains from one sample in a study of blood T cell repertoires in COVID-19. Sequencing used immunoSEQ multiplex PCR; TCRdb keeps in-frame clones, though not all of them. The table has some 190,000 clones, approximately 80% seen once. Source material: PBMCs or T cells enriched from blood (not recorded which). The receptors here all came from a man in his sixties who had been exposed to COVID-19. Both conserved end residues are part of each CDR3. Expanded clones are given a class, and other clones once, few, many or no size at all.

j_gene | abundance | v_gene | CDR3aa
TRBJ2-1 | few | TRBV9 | CASSVAQASGRNEQFF
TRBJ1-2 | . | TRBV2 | CASSEVRIAGNYGYTF
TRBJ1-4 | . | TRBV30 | CAWSQGAEEKLFF
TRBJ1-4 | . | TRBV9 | CASSVGGGTGNEKLFF
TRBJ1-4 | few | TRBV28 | CASSLHRGAQEKLFF
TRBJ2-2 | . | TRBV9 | CASSVEDRGTGELFF
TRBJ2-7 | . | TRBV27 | CASALYNDRVGYEQYF
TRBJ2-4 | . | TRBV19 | CASSIDTDAKNIQYF
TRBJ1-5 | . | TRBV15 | CATSRGLGQGAKSNQPQHF
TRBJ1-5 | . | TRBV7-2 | CASSAPGSGNQPQHF
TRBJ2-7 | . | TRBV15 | CATSRVGQGNEQYF
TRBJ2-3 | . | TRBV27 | CASSVGLATDTQYF
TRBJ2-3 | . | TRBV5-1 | CASLAGPDTDTQYF
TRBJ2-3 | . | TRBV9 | CASSETVSTDTQYF
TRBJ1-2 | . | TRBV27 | CASRPSGTGAVGGRGYTF
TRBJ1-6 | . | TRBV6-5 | CASRGTANSPLHF
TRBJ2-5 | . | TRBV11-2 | CASSAGLAGVDF
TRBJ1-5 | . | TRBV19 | CASSGHDNQPQHF
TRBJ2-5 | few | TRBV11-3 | CASRDSGRASQETQYF
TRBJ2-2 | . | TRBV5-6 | CASRGQGPTGELFF
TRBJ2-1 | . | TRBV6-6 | CASSRPTLKTSGRGNEQFF
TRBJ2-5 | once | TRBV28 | CASSSDRGGGKYQETQYF
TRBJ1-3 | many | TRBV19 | CASSWGRGNTIYF
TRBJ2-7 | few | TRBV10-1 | CASSESGSSYEQYF
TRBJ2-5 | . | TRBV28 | CASRPTGGRRETQYF
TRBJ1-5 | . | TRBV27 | CASSGRDSSNQPQHF
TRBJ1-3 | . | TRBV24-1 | CATSDGADRPGNTIYF
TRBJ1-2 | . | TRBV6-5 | CASRLVGADYGYTF
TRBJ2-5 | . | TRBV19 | CASRSGGSGETQYF
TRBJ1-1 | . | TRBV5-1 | CASTLGGKANTEAFF
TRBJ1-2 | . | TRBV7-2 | CASSPDAYRVDYGYTF
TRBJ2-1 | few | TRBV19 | CASSSSGSSYNEQFF
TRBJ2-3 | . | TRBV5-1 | CASSRGLAGAGTDTQYF
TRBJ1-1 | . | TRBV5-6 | CASSTDITEAFF
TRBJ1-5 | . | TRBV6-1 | CASSDLTGRGQPQHF
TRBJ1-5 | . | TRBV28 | CASLDLAIRVQHF
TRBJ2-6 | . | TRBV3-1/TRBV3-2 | CASSARGAGANVLTF
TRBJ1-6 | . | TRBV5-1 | CASSRDSLKGSPLHF
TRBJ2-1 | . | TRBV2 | CASSRQLEQFF
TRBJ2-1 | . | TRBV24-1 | CATSDGTSGKNEQFF
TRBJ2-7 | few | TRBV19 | CASSLASGQATYEQYF